This record concerns one TCR beta chain sequence. The method was immunoSEQ multiplex PCR; TCRdb's version includes in-frame clones alone and lacks a portion of them. The sample has more than 200,000 clones; around 87% are singletons. The data stem from a study of blood T cell repertoires in COVID-19. Input material: peripheral blood. The TCR sequence derives from a woman aged 55 to 70 with COVID-19, enrolled during active disease.

CDR3 sequence reads: CASSLGTGGLEKLFF. DNA for the CDR3: TGCGCCAGCAGCTTGGGGACAGGGGGCTTGGAAAAACTGTTTTTT. V gene TRBV5-1 combines with J gene TRBJ1-4, with 11 bases matching TRBD1. The CDR3 is 15 amino acids. Germline CDR1 SGHRS, CDR2 YFSETQ. V lost 0 bases and J lost 8; bases outside the gene matches: 3.